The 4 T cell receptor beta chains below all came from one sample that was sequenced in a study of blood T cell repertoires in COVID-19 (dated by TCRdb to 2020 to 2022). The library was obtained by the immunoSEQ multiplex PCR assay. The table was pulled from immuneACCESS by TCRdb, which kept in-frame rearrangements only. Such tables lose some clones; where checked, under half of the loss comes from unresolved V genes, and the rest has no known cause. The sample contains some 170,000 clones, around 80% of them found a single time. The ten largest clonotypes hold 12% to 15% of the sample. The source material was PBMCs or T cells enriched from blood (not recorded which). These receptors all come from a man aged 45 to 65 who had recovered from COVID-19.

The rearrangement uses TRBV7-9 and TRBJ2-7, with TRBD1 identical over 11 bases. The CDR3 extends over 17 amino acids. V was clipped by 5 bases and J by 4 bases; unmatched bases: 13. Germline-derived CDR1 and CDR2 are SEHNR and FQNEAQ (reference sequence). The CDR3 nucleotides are TGTGCCAGCAGCACGGGTTTGGGACAGGGGGATGGTTACGAGCAGTACTTC. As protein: CASSTGLGQGDGYEQYF. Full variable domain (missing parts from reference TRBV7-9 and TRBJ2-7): DTGVSQNPRHKITKRGQNVTFRCDPISEHNRLYWYRQTLGQGPEFLTYFQNEAQLEKSRLLSDRFSAERPKGSFSTLEIQRTEQGDSAMYLCASSTGLGQGDGYEQYFGPGTRLTVT.

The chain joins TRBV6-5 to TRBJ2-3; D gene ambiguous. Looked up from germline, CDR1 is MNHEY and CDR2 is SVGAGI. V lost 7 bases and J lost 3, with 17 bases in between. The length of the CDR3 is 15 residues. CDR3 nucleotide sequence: TGTGCCAGCACCTTCAGAAAGACCGGGACAGATACGCAGTATTTT. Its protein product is CASTFRKTGTDTQYF.

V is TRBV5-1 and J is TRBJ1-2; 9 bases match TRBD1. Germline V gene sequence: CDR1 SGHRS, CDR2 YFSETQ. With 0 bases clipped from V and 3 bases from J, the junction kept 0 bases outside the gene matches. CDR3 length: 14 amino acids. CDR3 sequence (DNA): TGCGCCAGCAGCTTGGGGGACAGGGACTATGGCTACACCTTC. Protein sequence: CASSLGDRDYGYTF.

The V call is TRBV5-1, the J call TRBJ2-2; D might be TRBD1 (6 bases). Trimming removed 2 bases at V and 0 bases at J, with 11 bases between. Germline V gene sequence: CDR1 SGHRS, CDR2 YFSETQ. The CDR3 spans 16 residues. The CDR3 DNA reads TGCGCCAGCAGCTTAGGGGGAAAATCGAACACCGGGGAGCTGTTTTTT. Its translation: CASSLGGKSNTGELFF.